The clone carrying this T cell receptor (beta chain) was detected only a few times. Its antigen is unidentified. TCRdb re-called the 5' RACE reads with MiXCR, one entry per CDR3 protein. The data show 150,000 to 200,000 distinct CDR3 sequences, about 7% seen once. The data were taken from a study of T cells after yellow fever vaccination. Study findings and constraints: Only a minor proportion of clonotypes was detected across both CD4 and CD8 compartments. Booster sampling recovered most clones from primary vaccination (around 96% CD4, just over 85% CD8). When the response was secondary, it was weaker but reached its peak faster, day 5 versus 15.

With V trimmed by 6 bases and J by 0 bases, 7 bases remained unmatched. Germline CDR1 is MNHEY and CDR2 is SVGEGT. The CDR3 totals 16 residues. This chain links TRBV6-2 or TRBV6-3 with TRBJ2-2, with TRBD1 matching 7 bases. The sequence derives from a man younger than 30 who received the YFV17D yellow fever vaccine. This sample comprised CD4+ T cells sorted from PBMCs, obtained around 5 days after the first yellow fever vaccination. The chain's CDR3 is CASRPTGTANTGELFF. CDR3 sequence (DNA): TGTGCCAGCAGACCAACCGGGACAGCGAACACCGGGGAGCTGTTTTTT.